Shown below are 13 T cell receptor beta chains from a single sample sequenced in a study of beta chain features in type 1 diabetes. The isolated RNA, all of it, was reverse transcribed, so expressed TCRB transcripts were what got sequenced. Sequencing was performed with immunoSEQ multiplex PCR; in TCRdb, only in-frame clones are kept and a portion is missing. The sample has 350,000 to 450,000 clones, roughly an eighth seen once. Points from the study as a whole: There was a moderate but significant shortening of TCRB CDR3s in all four CD4+ subsets of Type 1 diabetes patients.

These receptors have no known antigen. Sequenced sample: naive CD4+ T cells from blood. Receptors originate from a woman aged 18 to 35 with type 1 diabetes.

The V call is TRBV7-9, the J call TRBJ2-7; 10 nucleotides align to TRBD1. There are 15 residues in the CDR3. From germline, CDR1 is SEHNR and CDR2 FQNEAQ (reference sequence). Unmatched junction bases numbered 10, after V lost 5 bases and J lost 6 bases. In nucleotides, the CDR3 is TGTGCCAGCAGCCCGAGAGGGACAGGGGTTTCCGAGCAGTACTTC. Translating gives CASSPRGTGVSEQYF. The variable domain in full, with the rest retrieved from reference TRBV7-9 and TRBJ2-7, is DTGVSQNPRHKITKRGQNVTFRCDPISEHNRLYWYRQTLGQGPEFLTYFQNEAQLEKSRLLSDRFSAERPKGSFSTLEIQRTEQGDSAMYLCASSPRGTGVSEQYFGPGTRLTVT.

The chain combines TRBV4-2 with TRBJ2-3; D call uncertain. Germline values: CDR1 LGHNA, CDR2 YNFKEQ. V lost 4 bases and J lost 6, with 20 bases in between. The CDR3 loop spans 16 amino acids. The CDR3: CASSRGRSRTTDTQYF. The DNA of the CDR3 is TGTGCCAGCAGCCGCGGTCGTAGCAGAACCACGGATACGCAGTATTTT.

This chain uses TRBV4-3 with TRBJ2-5; a possible D gene is TRBD2 (5 bases). Germline V gene sequence: CDR1 LGHNA, CDR2 YSLEER. V lost 4 bases to trimming and J lost 2 bases, with 14 bases between them. This CDR3 has 15 residues. The CDR3 here is CASSPPQDFQETQYF. CDR3 sequence (DNA): TGCGCCAGCAGCCCCCCGCAGGACTTTCAAGAGACCCAGTACTTC.

This clone has just a few counts. The chain is built from TRBV5-1 and TRBJ1-1; a weak D match, TRBD1 (5 bases). Trimming shortened V by 0 bases and J by 4 bases, and 13 bases separated the two germline ends. CDR3 length equals 15 residues. From germline, CDR1 is SGHRS and CDR2 YFSETQ. The DNA of the CDR3 is TGCGCCAGCAGCTTGGCCGACCCTGGGGCCACTGAAGCTTTCTTT. As protein: CASSLADPGATEAFF. Combining the CDR3 with reference TRBV5-1 and TRBJ1-1 gives the whole variable domain KAGVTQTPRYLIKTRGQQVTLSCSPISGHRSVSWYQQTPGQGLQFLFEYFSETQRNKGNFPGRFSGRQFSNSRSEMNVSTLELGDSALYLCASSLADPGATEAFFGQGTRLTVV.

This clone was seen a handful of times. This rearrangement joins TRBV27 to TRBJ1-2; 7 bases align to TRBD1. The germline V gene has CDR1 MNHEY and CDR2 SMNVEV (reference sequence). V dropped 5 bases and J dropped 6; count of bases not matched to a gene: 9. The CDR3 has 14 residues. The CDR3, as DNA: TGTGCCAGCAGTATCCGGGACAGAGATGATGGCTACACCTTC. Protein sequence: CASSIRDRDDGYTF.

This clone has a handful of counts. V usage is TRBV28 and J usage is TRBJ2-4; 8 bases are shared with TRBD2. The CDR3 runs to 12 residues. The germline V gene encodes CDR1 MDHEN and CDR2 SYDVKM. V gave up 6 bases and J gave up 11 bases; unmatched junction bases: 6. CDR3 sequence: CASRSSGPLQYF. The CDR3 DNA sequence: TGTGCCAGCAGATCTAGCGGGCCCCTTCAGTACTTC.

The rearrangement links TRBV9 to TRBJ1-1; D remains unclear. With 5 bases removed from V and 1 base from J, the gap between germline ends came to 15 bases. CDR3 length: 15 residues. Germline loops: CDR1 SGDLS, CDR2 YYNGEE. CDR3 DNA: TGTGCCAGCAGTAACTACGGGATGGAGAACACTGAAGCTTTCTTT. It specifies CASSNYGMENTEAFF.

The table lists this clone with a few counts. This sequence joins TRBV2 and TRBJ1-2, with TRBD1 matching over 8 bases. CDR3 size: 14 residues. Germline CDR1 SNHLY, CDR2 FYNNEI. Losses at the gene ends were 4 bases for V and 4 bases for J; bases not matched to a gene: 5. As DNA, the CDR3 is TGTGCCAGCAGTGCTCCGACAGGGGTCTATGGCTACACCTTC. Translating it yields CASSAPTGVYGYTF.

This sequence joins TRBV18 and TRBJ1-5; tentative D call: TRBD1 (5 bases). Deletions cut 0 bases from V and 7 bases from J, with 16 bases between. From germline, CDR1 is KGHSH and CDR2 LQKENI. The CDR3 runs 16 residues. This chain's CDR3 is CASSPPGTGGTQPQHF. CDR3 sequence (DNA): TGTGCCAGCTCACCACCGGGTACTGGGGGGACCCAGCCCCAGCATTTT. The variable domain in full, completed from reference TRBV18 and TRBJ1-5, reads NAGVMQNPRHLVRRRGQEARLRCSPMKGHSHVYWYRQLPEEGLKFMVYLQKENIIDESGMPKERFSAEFPKEGPSILRIQQVVRGDSAAYFCASSPPGTGGTQPQHFGDGTRLSIL.

This clone has just a few counts. V and J are TRBV6-4 and TRBJ2-1, with 9 bases matching TRBD2. Germline V gene data show CDR1 as MRHNA and CDR2 as SNTAGT. V was pared by 2 bases and J by 5 bases, with 4 bases of the junction left unmatched. The CDR3 contains 15 residues. CDR3 DNA sequence: TGTGCCAGCAGTGACGTTGCTAGCGGGAACAATGAGCAGTTCTTC. Protein sequence: CASSDVASGNNEQFF.

This clone was detected only a few times. The chain joins TRBV6-5 to TRBJ2-5; D gene ambiguous. V shed 6 bases and J shed 1 base, with 6 bases lying between them. Germline V lookup: CDR1 MNHEY, CDR2 SVGAGI. CDR3 length: 12 amino acids. The DNA for the CDR3 is TGTGCCAGCAGACAGCCCCAAGAGACCCAGTACTTC. As protein: CASRQPQETQYF.

Only a few counts were recorded for this clone. The chain recombines TRBV5-1 with TRBJ1-1; D might be TRBD1 (6 bases). This CDR3 contains 14 residues. Germline V CDR1 and CDR2: SGHRS, YFSETQ. V was pared by 3 bases and J by 0 bases, with 9 bases between. Here the CDR3 DNA reads TGCGCCAGCAGCTGGGACACCATGAACACTGAAGCTTTCTTT. Encoded protein: CASSWDTMNTEAFF.

This clone was seen only a few times. The chain employs TRBV13 and TRBJ2-7; TRBD1 aligns across 7 bases. Germline V gives CDR1 PRHDT, CDR2 FYEKMQ (reference sequence). The CDR3 is 15 amino acids. The trim removed 1 base at V and 5 bases at J, leaving 8 bases unmatched. CDR3 residues: CASSLESDRIHEQYF. CDR3 nucleotides: TGTGCCAGCAGCTTAGAATCGGACAGGATCCACGAGCAGTACTTC.